This T cell receptor (beta chain) was recorded in a study of blood T cell repertoires in COVID-19 (TCRdb year 2020). Context from the whole study: Collaborator samples came from the United States, Italy and Spain and covered acute and convalescent phases of COVID-19. The sample metadata nearly always contained a de-identified subject ID, COVID-19 status, age in years and sex. The prospective study material was composed of cDNA or gDNA derived from T cells, B-cell-depleted T cells, or PBMCs. The repertoires were made available in a free public database intended to serve as a resource for research on the immune response to SARS-CoV-2. HLA class I and class II types, where available, came from metadata supplied by the sample provider rather than from assay-based typing. The samples were drawn from the first 160 participants of the ongoing ImmuneRACE study and from 1,254 subjects provided by 6 global collaborators. Deeply sampled blood TCRbeta repertoires from subjects exposed to, actively infected with, or recovered from COVID-19 were included in the dataset.

Points on this clone: Its cognate antigen has yet to be identified. Base-call qualities are not available, and no considerably larger clone is one nucleotide away.

Collaborating institutions collected whole blood in K2EDTA tubes following their own protocols. Collaborator samples were shipped for TCRbeta analysis as frozen whole blood, isolated PBMCs, or DNA extracted from either sample type. TCRbeta CDR3 regions were amplified from genomic DNA by means of the immunoSEQ Assay, a bias-controlled multiplex PCR. The authors' pipeline ran thus. Within the assay, amplification of reference gene primers was used to estimate how many nucleated cells each sample contained. Sequence reads were collapsed and filtered to measure the absolute abundance of every unique TCRbeta CDR3 rearrangement. For each sample, productive Simpson clonality was calculated by taking the square root of Simpson's diversity index across productive rearrangements. TCRdb retrieved this table from immuneACCESS and kept in-frame rearrangements only. Not all clones are present; in checked studies, unresolved V genes account for under half, and no reason is known for the remainder. V, J and clone size derive from that table, while D and trimming were established from the DNA sequence. The sample table contains approximately 380,000 clones; only one count was recorded for around 85% of them. The ten largest clones take up 3% to 4% of the sample.

What the study reported, not specific to this receptor: Clinical and demographic metadata were provided uncurated, with the amount varying by source and participant.

The CDR3, cysteine through phenylalanine, is 15 amino acids long. Of the read, only the CDR3 DNA is kept; its 45 bases are in frame from base 1. The germline V gene provides CDR1 SGHDT and CDR2 YYEEEE. Relative to germline, V is missing 4 bases and J is missing 12 bases, with 10 bases of the junction outside any gene match. Input material: peripheral blood. The receptor's source is a woman between 18 and 29 years old with acute or convalescent COVID-19. The chain is assembled from TRBV5-6 and TRBJ1-6; 10 nucleotides in the junction match TRBD1. In nucleotides, the sequence is TGTGCCAGCAGCCCCTCTTGGACAGGGGGTTTACCCCTCCACTTT. This translates into CASSPSWTGGLPLHF. The CDR3 plus the reference TRBV5-6 and TRBJ1-6 genes for the other parts give the full variable domain: DAGVTQSPTHLIKTRGQQVTLRCSPKSGHDTVSWYQQALGQGPQFIFQYYEEEERQRGNFPDRFSGHQFPNYSSELNVNALLLGDSALYLCASSPSWTGGLPLHFGNGTRLTVT.